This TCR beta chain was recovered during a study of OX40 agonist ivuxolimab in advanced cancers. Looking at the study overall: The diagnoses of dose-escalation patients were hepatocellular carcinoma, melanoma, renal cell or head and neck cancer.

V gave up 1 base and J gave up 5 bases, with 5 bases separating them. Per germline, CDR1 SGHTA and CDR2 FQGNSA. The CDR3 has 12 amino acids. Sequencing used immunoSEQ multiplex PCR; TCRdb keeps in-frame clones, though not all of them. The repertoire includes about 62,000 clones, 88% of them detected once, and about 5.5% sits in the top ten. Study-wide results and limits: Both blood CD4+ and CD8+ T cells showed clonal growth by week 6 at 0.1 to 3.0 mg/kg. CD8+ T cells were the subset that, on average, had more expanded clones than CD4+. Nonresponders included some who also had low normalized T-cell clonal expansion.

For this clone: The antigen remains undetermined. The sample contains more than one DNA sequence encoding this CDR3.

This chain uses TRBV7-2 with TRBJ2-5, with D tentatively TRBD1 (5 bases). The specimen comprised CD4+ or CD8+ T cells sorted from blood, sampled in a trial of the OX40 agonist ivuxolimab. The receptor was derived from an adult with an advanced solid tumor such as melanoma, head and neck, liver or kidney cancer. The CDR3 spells CASSLDRETQYF. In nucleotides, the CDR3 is TGTGCCAGCAGCTTAGACAGGGAGACCCAGTACTTC. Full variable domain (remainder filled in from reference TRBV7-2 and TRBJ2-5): GAGVSQSPSNKVTEKGKDVELRCDPISGHTALYWYRQSLGQGLEFLIYFQGNSAPDKSGLPSDRFSAERTGGSVSTLTIQRTQQEDSAVYLCASSLDRETQYFGPGTRLLVL.